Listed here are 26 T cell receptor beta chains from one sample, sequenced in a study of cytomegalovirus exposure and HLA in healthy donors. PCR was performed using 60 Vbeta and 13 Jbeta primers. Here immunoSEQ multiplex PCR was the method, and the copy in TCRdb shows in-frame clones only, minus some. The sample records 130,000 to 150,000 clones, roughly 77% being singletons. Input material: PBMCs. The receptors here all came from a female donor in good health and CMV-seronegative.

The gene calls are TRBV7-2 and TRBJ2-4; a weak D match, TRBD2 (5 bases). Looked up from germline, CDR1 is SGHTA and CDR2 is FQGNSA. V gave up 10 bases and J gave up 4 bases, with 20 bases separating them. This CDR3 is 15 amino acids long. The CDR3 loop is CANHPSGIEKNIQYF. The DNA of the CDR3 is TGTGCCAACCACCCCTCCGGGATAGAAAAAAACATTCAGTACTTC.

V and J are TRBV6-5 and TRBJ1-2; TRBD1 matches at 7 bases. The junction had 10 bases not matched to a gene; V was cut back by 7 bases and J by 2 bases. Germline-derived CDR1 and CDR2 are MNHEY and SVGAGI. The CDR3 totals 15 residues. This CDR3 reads CASTQGDRVNYGYTF. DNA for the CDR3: TGTGCCAGCACTCAAGGAGACAGGGTGAACTATGGCTACACCTTC.

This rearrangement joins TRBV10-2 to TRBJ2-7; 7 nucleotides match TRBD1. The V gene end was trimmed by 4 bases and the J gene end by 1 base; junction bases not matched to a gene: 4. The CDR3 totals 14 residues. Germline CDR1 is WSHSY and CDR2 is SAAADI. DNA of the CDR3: TGCGCCAGCAGTGTAAGACAGGGTTCCTACGAGCAGTACTTC. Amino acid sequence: CASSVRQGSYEQYF.

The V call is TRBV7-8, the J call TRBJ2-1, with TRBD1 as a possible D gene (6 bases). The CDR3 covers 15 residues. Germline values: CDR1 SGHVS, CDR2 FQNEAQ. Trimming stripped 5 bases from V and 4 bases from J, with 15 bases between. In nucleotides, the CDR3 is TGTGCCAGCAGCCAGGTGGGGGCAGGATACAATGAGCAGTTCTTC. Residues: CASSQVGAGYNEQFF.

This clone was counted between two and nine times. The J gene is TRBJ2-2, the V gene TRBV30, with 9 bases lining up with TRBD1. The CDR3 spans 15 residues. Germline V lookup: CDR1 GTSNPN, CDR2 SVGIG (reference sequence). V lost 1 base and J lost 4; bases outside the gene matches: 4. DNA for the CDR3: TGTGCCTGGAGTGACAGGGGGCAAAGCACCGGGGAGCTGTTTTTT. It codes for CAWSDRGQSTGELFF.

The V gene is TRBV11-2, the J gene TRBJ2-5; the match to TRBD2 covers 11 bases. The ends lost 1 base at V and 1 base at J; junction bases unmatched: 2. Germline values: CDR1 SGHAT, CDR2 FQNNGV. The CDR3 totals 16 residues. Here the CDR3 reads CASSLVAGGPQETQYF. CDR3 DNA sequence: TGTGCCAGCAGCTTAGTAGCGGGAGGGCCCCAAGAGACCCAGTACTTC.

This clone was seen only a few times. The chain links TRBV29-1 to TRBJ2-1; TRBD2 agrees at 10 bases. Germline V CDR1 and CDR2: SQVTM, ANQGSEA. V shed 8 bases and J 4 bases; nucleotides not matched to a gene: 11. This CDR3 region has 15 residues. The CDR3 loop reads CSTKGDSGGYNEQFF. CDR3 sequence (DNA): TGCAGCACCAAGGGTGATAGCGGGGGGTACAATGAGCAGTTCTTC.

CDR3 DNA sequence: TGTGCCAGCAGCCGGACTAGCGGGGGGCCGAATGAGCAGTTCTTC. The encoded protein is CASSRTSGGPNEQFF. This rearrangement joins TRBV5-4 to TRBJ2-1; 14 bases align to TRBD2. The junction had 4 bases not matched to a gene; V was cut back by 4 bases and J by 7 bases. The CDR3 sequence is 15 residues long. CDR1 SGHNT and CDR2 YYREEE come from the germline V gene (reference sequence). Full variable domain (remainder filled in from reference TRBV5-4 and TRBJ2-1): ETGVTQSPTHLIKTRGQQVTLRCSSQSGHNTVSWYQQALGQGPQFIFQYYREEENGRGNFPPRFSGLQFPNYSSELNVNALELDDSALYLCASSRTSGGPNEQFFGPGTRLTVL.

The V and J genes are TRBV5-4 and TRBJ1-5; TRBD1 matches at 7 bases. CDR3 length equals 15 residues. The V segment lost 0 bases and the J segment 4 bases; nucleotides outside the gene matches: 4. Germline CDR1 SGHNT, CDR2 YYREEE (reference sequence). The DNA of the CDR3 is TGTGCCAGCAGCTTGGGGACAGGTCTGAATCAGCCCCAGCATTTT. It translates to CASSLGTGLNQPQHF.

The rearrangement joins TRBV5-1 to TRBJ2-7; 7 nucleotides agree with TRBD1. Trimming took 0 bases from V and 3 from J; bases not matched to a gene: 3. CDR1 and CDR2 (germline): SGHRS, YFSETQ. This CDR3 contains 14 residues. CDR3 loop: CASSLGTGNYEQYF. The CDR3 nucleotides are TGCGCCAGCAGCTTGGGGACAGGCAACTACGAGCAGTACTTC.

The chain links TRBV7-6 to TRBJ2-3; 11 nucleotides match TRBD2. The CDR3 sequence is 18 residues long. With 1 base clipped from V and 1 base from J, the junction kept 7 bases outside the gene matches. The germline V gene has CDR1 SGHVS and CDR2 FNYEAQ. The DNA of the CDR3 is TGTGCCAGCAGCTTAGTAGAGACGGGACTAGCGGGCACAGATACGCAGTATTTT. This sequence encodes CASSLVETGLAGTDTQYF.

CDR3 amino acids: CSVGTGLTEQFF. The DNA of the CDR3 is TGCAGCGTGGGGACAGGGCTGACTGAGCAGTTCTTC. The chain carries TRBV29-1 and TRBJ2-1; 9 bases map to TRBD1. The CDR3 loop spans 12 amino acids. CDR1 and CDR2 from the germline V gene are SQVTM and ANQGSEA. Trimming took 6 bases from V and 9 from J; bases not matched to a gene: 6.

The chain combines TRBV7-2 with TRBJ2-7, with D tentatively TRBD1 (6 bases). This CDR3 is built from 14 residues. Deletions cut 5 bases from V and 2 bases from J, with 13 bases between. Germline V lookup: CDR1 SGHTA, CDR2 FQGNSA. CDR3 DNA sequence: TGTGCCAGCAGCGCCCAGACAGGACCCTACGAGCAGTACTTC. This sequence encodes CASSAQTGPYEQYF.

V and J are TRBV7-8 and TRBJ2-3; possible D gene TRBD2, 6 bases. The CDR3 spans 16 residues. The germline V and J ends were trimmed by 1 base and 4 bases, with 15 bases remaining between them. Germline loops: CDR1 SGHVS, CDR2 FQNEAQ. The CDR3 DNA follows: TGTGCCAGCAGCTTAGTGGGTAGCGGCTTTTCAGATACGCAGTATTTT. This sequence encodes CASSLVGSGFSDTQYF. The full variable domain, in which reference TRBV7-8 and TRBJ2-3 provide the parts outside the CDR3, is GAGVSQSPRYKVAKRGQDVALRCDPISGHVSLFWYQQALGQGPEFLTYFQNEAQLDKSGLPSDRFFAERPEGSVSTLKIQRTQQEDSAVYLCASSLVGSGFSDTQYFGPGTRLTVL.

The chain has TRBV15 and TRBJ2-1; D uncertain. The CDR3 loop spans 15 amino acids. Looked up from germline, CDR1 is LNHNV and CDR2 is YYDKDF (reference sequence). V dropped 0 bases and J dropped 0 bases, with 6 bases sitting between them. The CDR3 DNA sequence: TGTGCCACCAGCAGAGATTCTCTCTCCTACAATGAGCAGTTCTTC. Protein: CATSRDSLSYNEQFF. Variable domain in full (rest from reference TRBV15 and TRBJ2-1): DAMVIQNPRYQVTQFGKPVTLSCSQTLNHNVMYWYQQKSSQAPKLLFHYYDKDFNNEADTPDNFQSRRPNTSFCFLDIRSPGLGDTAMYLCATSRDSLSYNEQFFGPGTRLTVL.

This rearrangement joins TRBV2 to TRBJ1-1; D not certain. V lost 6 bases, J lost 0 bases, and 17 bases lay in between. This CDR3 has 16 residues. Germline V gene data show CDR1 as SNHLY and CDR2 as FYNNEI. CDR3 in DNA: TGTGCCAGCAGCCGAGGAGCTGAGTGGATGAACACTGAAGCTTTCTTT. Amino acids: CASSRGAEWMNTEAFF.

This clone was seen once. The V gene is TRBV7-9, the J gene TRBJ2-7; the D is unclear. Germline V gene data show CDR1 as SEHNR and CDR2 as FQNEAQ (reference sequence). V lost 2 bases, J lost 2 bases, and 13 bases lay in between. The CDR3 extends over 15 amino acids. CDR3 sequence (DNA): TGTGCCAGCAGCTTATCCGACAAGCCTACCTACGAGCAGTACTTC. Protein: CASSLSDKPTYEQYF. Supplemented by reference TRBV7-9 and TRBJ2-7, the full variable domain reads DTGVSQNPRHKITKRGQNVTFRCDPISEHNRLYWYRQTLGQGPEFLTYFQNEAQLEKSRLLSDRFSAERPKGSFSTLEIQRTEQGDSAMYLCASSLSDKPTYEQYFGPGTRLTVT.

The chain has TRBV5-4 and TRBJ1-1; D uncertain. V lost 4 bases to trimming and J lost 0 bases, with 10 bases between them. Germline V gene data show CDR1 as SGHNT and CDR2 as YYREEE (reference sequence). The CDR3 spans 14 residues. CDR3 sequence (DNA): TGTGCCAGCAGCGACACAAGCCTGAACACTGAAGCTTTCTTT. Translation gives CASSDTSLNTEAFF.

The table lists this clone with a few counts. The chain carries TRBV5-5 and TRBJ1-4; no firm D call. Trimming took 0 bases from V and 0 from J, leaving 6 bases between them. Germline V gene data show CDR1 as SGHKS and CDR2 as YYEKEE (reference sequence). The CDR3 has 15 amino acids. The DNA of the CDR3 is TGTGCCAGCAGCTTGGTGGTAGCAACTAATGAAAAACTGTTTTTT. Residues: CASSLVVATNEKLFF.

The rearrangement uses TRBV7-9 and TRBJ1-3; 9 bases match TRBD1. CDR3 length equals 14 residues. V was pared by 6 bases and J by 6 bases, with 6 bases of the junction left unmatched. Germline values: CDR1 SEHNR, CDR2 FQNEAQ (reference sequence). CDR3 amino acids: CASRIQGAENTIYF. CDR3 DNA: TGTGCCAGCAGGATACAGGGGGCGGAAAACACCATATATTTT. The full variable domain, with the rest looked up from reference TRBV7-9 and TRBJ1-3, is DTGVSQNPRHKITKRGQNVTFRCDPISEHNRLYWYRQTLGQGPEFLTYFQNEAQLEKSRLLSDRFSAERPKGSFSTLEIQRTEQGDSAMYLCASRIQGAENTIYFGEGSWLTVV.

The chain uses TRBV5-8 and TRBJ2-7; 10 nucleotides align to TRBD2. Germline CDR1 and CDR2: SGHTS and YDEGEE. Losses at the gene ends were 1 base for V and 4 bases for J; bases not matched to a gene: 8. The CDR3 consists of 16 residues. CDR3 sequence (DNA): TGTGCCAGCAGCTTGCCGAAACTAGCGGGAAGGTACGAGCAGTACTTC. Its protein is CASSLPKLAGRYEQYF.

Here the CDR3 reads CASSPLWGGNQPQHF. CDR3 nucleotides: TGTGCCAGCAGCCCTCTCTGGGGGGGCAATCAGCCCCAGCATTTT. The chain carries TRBV7-6 and TRBJ1-5, with D perhaps TRBD1 (5 bases). The V gene's germline CDR1 is SGHVS and CDR2 FNYEAQ. The CDR3 has 15 residues. V shed 5 bases and J shed 2 bases, with 13 bases lying between them.

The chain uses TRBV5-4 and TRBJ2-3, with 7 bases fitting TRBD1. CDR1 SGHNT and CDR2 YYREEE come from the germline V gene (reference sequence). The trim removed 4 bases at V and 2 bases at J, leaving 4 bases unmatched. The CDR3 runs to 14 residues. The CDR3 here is CASSLGQATDTQYF. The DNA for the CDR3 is TGTGCCAGCAGCCTAGGACAGGCCACAGATACGCAGTATTTT. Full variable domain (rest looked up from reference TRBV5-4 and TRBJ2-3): ETGVTQSPTHLIKTRGQQVTLRCSSQSGHNTVSWYQQALGQGPQFIFQYYREEENGRGNFPPRFSGLQFPNYSSELNVNALELDDSALYLCASSLGQATDTQYFGPGTRLTVL.

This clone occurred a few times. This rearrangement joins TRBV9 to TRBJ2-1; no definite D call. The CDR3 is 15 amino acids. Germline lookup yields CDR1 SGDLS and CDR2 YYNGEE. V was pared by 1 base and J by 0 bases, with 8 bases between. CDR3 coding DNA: TGTGCCAGCAGCGTAACTGAGAGCTCCTACAATGAGCAGTTCTTC. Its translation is CASSVTESSYNEQFF.

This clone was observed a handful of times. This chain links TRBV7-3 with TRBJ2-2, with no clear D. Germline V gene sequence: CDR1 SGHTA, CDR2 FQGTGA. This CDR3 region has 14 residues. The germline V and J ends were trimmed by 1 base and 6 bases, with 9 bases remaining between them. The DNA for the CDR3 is TGTGCCAGCAGCTTAAATCCTGAGGCCGGGGAGCTGTTTTTT. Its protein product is CASSLNPEAGELFF.

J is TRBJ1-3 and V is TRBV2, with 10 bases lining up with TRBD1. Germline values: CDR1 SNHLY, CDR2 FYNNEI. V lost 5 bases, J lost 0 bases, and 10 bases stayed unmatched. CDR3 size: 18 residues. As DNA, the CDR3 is TGTGCCAGCAGTCCGGGACAGGGGAAAATTTACTCTGGAAACACCATATATTTT. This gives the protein CASSPGQGKIYSGNTIYF.